Included here is one T cell receptor beta chain sequence, with context. The CDR3 extends over 13 amino acids. CDR1 and CDR2 (germline): LGHNA, YSLEER. V lost 5 bases, J lost 8 bases, and 12 bases lay in between. The data are from a study of blood T cell repertoires in COVID-19. Study as a whole: Specimens from acute and convalescent COVID-19 originated in the United States, Italy and Spain. T cells, B-cell-depleted T cells, or PBMCs supplied cDNA or gDNA.

Under the authors' procedure: Quantification of nucleated cells was approximated via reference gene primer amplification. The protocol was immunoSEQ multiplex PCR, while the TCRdb copy is restricted to in-frame clones and leaves out a portion. The V and J calls and clone size are taken from that table; D and trimming were inferred from the DNA. The sample lists about 310,000 clones, around 87% occurring once. What was sequenced was peripheral blood. The clonotype comes from a woman aged 45 to 65 who had recovered from COVID-19. The chain links TRBV4-3 to TRBJ1-4; tentative D call: TRBD1 (5 bases). Here the CDR3 reads CASSGDNREKLFF. CDR3 DNA sequence: TGCGCCAGCAGCGGAGATAACAGGGAAAAACTGTTTTTT.